Following are 31 T cell receptor beta chains from one sample sequenced in a study of cytomegalovirus exposure and HLA in healthy donors. With 60 Vbeta and 13 Jbeta primers, the PCR was carried out. The assay was immunoSEQ multiplex PCR, and TCRdb's table has in-frame clones only and misses some. The sample yields about 140,000 clones, under 80% seen once. Sequencing used PBMCs. These receptors came from a male donor in good health and CMV-seronegative.

The rearrangement uses TRBV27 and TRBJ1-1, with D possibly matching TRBD1 (5 bases). V lost 3 bases to trimming and J lost 1 base, with 12 bases between them. The CDR3 has 15 residues. Germline lookup yields CDR1 MNHEY and CDR2 SMNVEV (reference sequence). In DNA form, the CDR3 reads TGTGCCAGCAGTTTTTCAGGGTTGACGAACACTGAAGCTTTCTTT. This sequence encodes CASSFSGLTNTEAFF.

This clone was seen a few times. V and J are TRBV4-1 and TRBJ2-7; 10 bases map to TRBD2. Germline lookup yields CDR1 MGHRA and CDR2 YSYEKL. V dropped 10 bases and J dropped 3; count of bases not matched to a gene: 12. The CDR3 is 15 residues long. CDR3 protein: CATPKGLAAFYEQYF. CDR3 nucleotides: TGCGCCACCCCAAAAGGACTAGCGGCATTCTACGAGCAGTACTTC.

V gene TRBV6-7 combines with J gene TRBJ2-3; a possible D gene is TRBD2 (5 bases). TRBV6-7 is identified as an open reading frame with a role that is uncertain. Trimming removed 5 bases from V and 4 bases from J, with 19 bases in between. The CDR3 loop spans 16 amino acids. DNA for the CDR3: TGTGCCAGCAGTCCGTTTGGGAGTTATACAGCAGATACGCAGTATTTT. This codes for CASSPFGSYTADTQYF.

The V and J genes are TRBV5-6 and TRBJ2-1; D is unresolved. V was shortened by 0 bases and J by 8 bases, with 9 bases between the two germline ends. This CDR3 has 13 amino acids. Germline values: CDR1 SGHDT, CDR2 YYEEEE. The chain's CDR3 is CASSLDLSDEQFF. CDR3 coding DNA: TGTGCCAGCAGCTTGGATCTTAGTGATGAGCAGTTCTTC.

V and J are TRBV6-5 and TRBJ1-1, with 12 positions matching TRBD1. The J segment lost 5 bases and the V segment lost 2 bases, leaving 6 bases of the junction unmatched. CDR1 is MNHEY and CDR2 is SVGAGI in the germline V gene. The CDR3 sequence is 16 residues long. The CDR3, as DNA: TGTGCCAGCAGTTACCTCGGGACAGGGGGCCTGACTGAAGCTTTCTTT. Its translation: CASSYLGTGGLTEAFF.

The chain links TRBV6-1 to TRBJ1-6; D is uncertain. The V end lost 7 bases, the J end lost 2 bases, and 9 bases lay between the germline ends. Germline V gives CDR1 MNHNS, CDR2 SASEGT. This CDR3 region has 14 residues. This CDR3 reads CASMERPYNSPLHF. The CDR3 region has the DNA TGTGCCAGCATGGAGAGGCCCTATAATTCACCCCTCCACTTT.

The V gene is TRBV30, the J gene TRBJ1-1; D not certain. The CDR3 runs to 10 residues. Between the trimmed V and J ends, which lost 1 base and 7 bases, there was a span of 4 bases. Germline-derived CDR1 and CDR2 are GTSNPN and SVGIG (reference sequence). This CDR3 reads CAWSAGEAFF. The CDR3 DNA sequence: TGTGCCTGGAGTGCGGGTGAAGCTTTCTTT. The entire variable domain, with the rest obtained from reference TRBV30 and TRBJ1-1, is as follows: SQTIHQWPATLVQPVGSPLSLECTVEGTSNPNLYWYRQAAGRGLQLLFYSVGIGQISSEVPQNLSASRPQDRQFILSSKKLLLSDSGFYLCAWSAGEAFFGQGTRLTVV.

In its sample, this clone was seen many times. The chain recombines TRBV5-4 with TRBJ2-7, with D tentatively TRBD2 (6 bases). Germline V CDR1 and CDR2: SGHNT, YYREEE (reference sequence). CDR3 length: 15 amino acids. The ends were cut back, 2 bases at V and 0 bases at J, with 12 bases in the middle. The CDR3, as DNA: TGTGCCAGCAGCTTCGGCGGGGCGAGCTCCTACGAGCAGTACTTC. Amino acid sequence: CASSFGGASSYEQYF.

V and J are TRBV7-2 and TRBJ1-1; 8 bases map to TRBD1. The CDR3 contains 13 residues. The junction had 4 bases not matched to a gene; V was cut back by 6 bases and J by 4 bases. Looked up from germline, CDR1 is SGHTA and CDR2 is FQGNSA. The CDR3 coding sequence is TGTGCCAGCAGAGCAGGGGGCCCCACTGAAGCTTTCTTT. Amino acid sequence: CASRAGGPTEAFF.

The chain combines TRBV19 with TRBJ2-5; D ambiguous. V was trimmed by 3 bases and J by 7 bases, leaving 18 bases between them. Germline CDR1 is LNHDA and CDR2 is SQIVND (reference sequence). CDR3 length: 15 residues. CDR3 nucleotides: TGTGCCAGTAGTATGGCAGAACACGGGTTGGGGACCCAGTACTTC. This gives the protein CASSMAEHGLGTQYF.

The chain joins TRBV30 to TRBJ1-5, with D unclear. This CDR3 comprises 15 residues. Between the trimmed V and J ends, which lost 1 base and 6 bases, there was a span of 16 bases. Germline assignment: CDR1 GTSNPN and CDR2 SVGIG (reference sequence). The CDR3 coding sequence is TGTGCCTGGAGTGGCGGCCGGGGAGAACGTCAGCCCCAGCATTTT. It yields the protein CAWSGGRGERQPQHF.

V usage is TRBV6-5 and J usage is TRBJ1-5; perhaps TRBD1 as D (6 bases). V shed 6 bases and J shed 6 bases, with 15 bases lying between them. Germline V gene lookup returns CDR1 MNHEY and CDR2 SVGAGI. This CDR3 comprises 14 residues. The CDR3 DNA follows: TGTGCCAGCAGGGTCAGGGAAGGGGGTCAGCCCCAGCATTTT. Its protein is CASRVREGGQPQHF.

The chain couples TRBV9 to TRBJ1-3; a possible D gene is TRBD1 (5 bases). The length of the CDR3 is 17 residues. V was shortened by 0 bases and J by 2 bases, with 15 bases between the two germline ends. Germline V CDR1 and CDR2: SGDLS, YYNGEE. CDR3 amino acids: CASSVAGIQGPGNTIYF. CDR3 in DNA: TGTGCCAGCAGCGTAGCAGGCATCCAGGGCCCTGGAAACACCATATATTTT.

The chain combines TRBV19 with TRBJ1-1; no definite D call. CDR1 is LNHDA and CDR2 is SQIVND in the germline V gene (reference sequence). CDR3 length: 13 residues. V lost 1 base and J lost 7, with 10 bases in between. The CDR3: CASSIGNFREAFF. CDR3 nucleotide sequence: TGTGCCAGTAGTATAGGTAACTTCCGTGAAGCTTTCTTT.

This clone showed up just a few times. V usage is TRBV19 and J usage is TRBJ1-5; 7 bases fit TRBD1. J was trimmed by 7 bases and V by 1 base; bases with no gene match: 13. CDR3 size: 17 residues. Germline CDR1 is LNHDA and CDR2 is SQIVND (reference sequence). The CDR3 DNA follows: TGTGCCAGTAGTATAGCTGCCGGGACAGCCTCAACCCAGCCCCAGCATTTT. This codes for CASSIAAGTASTQPQHF.

The V call is TRBV4-3, the J call TRBJ2-3; TRBD2 matches 11 bases. Germline V gives CDR1 LGHNA, CDR2 YSLEER. Trimming took 5 bases from V and 6 from J; bases not matched to a gene: 7. The CDR3 covers 15 residues. The CDR3 DNA is TGCGCCAGCAGCAATAGCGGGGGGGCTGGGGATACGCAGTATTTT. Translated: CASSNSGGAGDTQYF.

J is TRBJ2-1 and V is TRBV10-3; TRBD2 agrees at 9 bases. V shed 8 bases and J 10 bases; nucleotides not matched to a gene: 15. Per germline, CDR1 ENHRY and CDR2 SYGVKD. The CDR3 runs to 15 residues. CDR3 in amino acids: CAIENAPSGKGEQFF. The CDR3 region has the DNA TGTGCCATCGAAAATGCGCCTAGCGGGAAAGGAGAGCAGTTCTTC.

The rearrangement joins TRBV18 to TRBJ2-5; unclear D gene. Germline assignment: CDR1 KGHSH and CDR2 LQKENI. This CDR3 spans 11 amino acids. Trimming left V 6 bases short and J 5 bases short, with 7 bases between. CDR3 nucleotide sequence: TGTGCCAGCTCGTCACACGAGACCCAGTACTTC. This gives the protein CASSSHETQYF.

The V gene is TRBV14, the J gene TRBJ2-3, with D perhaps matching TRBD2 (5 bases). V shed 10 bases and J shed 2 bases, with 16 bases lying between them. Germline V CDR1 and CDR2: SGHDN, FVKESK. CDR3 size: 14 residues. CDR3 region: CATAAGLNTDTQYF. The CDR3 DNA sequence: TGTGCCACCGCGGCAGGACTCAACACAGATACGCAGTATTTT.

This chain links TRBV30 with TRBJ1-2; perhaps TRBD1 as D (5 bases). The length of the CDR3 is 12 residues. With 1 base removed from V and 10 bases from J, the gap between germline ends came to 13 bases. CDR1 and CDR2 (germline): GTSNPN, SVGIG (reference sequence). Here the CDR3 DNA reads TGTGCCTGGAGTGGGACGGTGGGGCACTACACCTTC. Its protein is CAWSGTVGHYTF.

The rearrangement uses TRBV27 and TRBJ2-3; D might be TRBD2 (6 bases). Trimming left V 8 bases short and J 4 bases short, with 16 bases between. The CDR3 contains 14 residues. CDR1 and CDR2 from the germline V gene are MNHEY and SMNVEV (reference sequence). CDR3 loop: CASAPGGRPDTQYF. CDR3 nucleotides: TGTGCCAGCGCCCCTGGGGGGAGGCCAGATACGCAGTATTTT.

The CDR3 loop is CAISDMTRGGRGRYYGYTF. The CDR3 coding sequence is TGTGCCATCAGTGATATGACCCGGGGTGGGAGGGGTCGCTACTATGGCTACACCTTC. The rearrangement links TRBV10-3 to TRBJ1-2; TRBD1 might be the D (5 bases). This CDR3 is 19 amino acids long. With 3 bases removed from V and 3 bases from J, the gap between germline ends came to 26 bases. From germline, CDR1 is ENHRY and CDR2 SYGVKD.

This clone was seen once. The chain employs TRBV7-2 and TRBJ2-7, with TRBD1 identical over 8 bases. Germline assignment: CDR1 SGHTA and CDR2 FQGNSA. V dropped 1 base and J dropped 12; count of bases not matched to a gene: 11. CDR3 length equals 14 residues. The CDR3 DNA follows: TGTGCCAGCAGCTTAGGTATCCGGCAGGGGGCGCTGTACTTC. Translated, it gives CASSLGIRQGALYF.

The chain joins TRBV9 to TRBJ1-6; D perhaps matches TRBD1 (5 bases). The germline V gene has CDR1 SGDLS and CDR2 YYNGEE. The length of the CDR3 is 14 residues. Trimming cost V 2 bases and J 14 bases, with 17 bases left between them. This CDR3 is CASSVTPMGEALHF. The CDR3, as DNA: TGTGCCAGCAGCGTCACCCCCATGGGGGAGGCCCTCCACTTT.

This chain joins TRBV5-1 and TRBJ2-5, with 9 bases that match TRBD2. The ends lost 4 bases at V and 5 bases at J; junction bases unmatched: 12. The CDR3 totals 16 residues. Germline V gene sequence: CDR1 SGHRS, CDR2 YFSETQ. The CDR3 coding sequence is TGCGCCAGCAGCCAACAAACAGCGGGAGGAGGGGAGACCCAGTACTTC. This codes for CASSQQTAGGGETQYF.

This sequence joins TRBV30 and TRBJ2-2, with 13 bases fitting TRBD2. V shed 3 bases, J shed 4 bases, and the junction held 5 bases outside the gene matches. The CDR3 has 16 amino acids. Germline values: CDR1 GTSNPN, CDR2 SVGIG (reference sequence). This CDR3 reads CAWRTSGRAITGELFF. CDR3 in DNA: TGTGCCTGGAGAACTAGCGGGAGGGCGATCACCGGGGAGCTGTTTTTT.

CDR3 in DNA: TGTGCCAGCAGCTTTGTCAGGATAGAAACCGGAGAGCAGTACTTC. This sequence encodes CASSFVRIETGEQYF. The chain uses TRBV11-1 and TRBJ2-7; D gene uncertain. The CDR3 is 15 amino acids. In germline, CDR1 is SGHAT, CDR2 FQDESV (reference sequence). The V and J ends lost 3 bases and 7 bases respectively, with 19 bases between them.

This chain joins TRBV7-3 and TRBJ1-4; D is perhaps TRBD1 (5 bases). CDR1 is SGHTA, CDR2 FQGTGA, per germline. This CDR3 contains 13 residues. Trimming shortened V by 2 bases and J by 6 bases, and 7 bases separated the two germline ends. CDR3 residues: CASSLRRDEKLFF. CDR3 sequence (DNA): TGTGCCAGCAGCTTACGCAGGGATGAAAAACTGTTTTTT.

In this sample, this clone turned up a few times. V usage is TRBV10-3 and J usage is TRBJ1-2; D may be TRBD1 (6 bases). Germline values: CDR1 ENHRY, CDR2 SYGVKD. CDR3 length: 10 residues. The CDR3 loop reads CAAGGGGYTF. In DNA, the CDR3 is TGTGCTGCCGGGGGGGGCGGCTACACCTTC.

The chain couples TRBV4-1 to TRBJ1-4; D gene unclear. Germline CDR1 reads MGHRA; CDR2 reads YSYEKL. CDR3 length: 16 amino acids. V was pared by 1 base and J by 4 bases, with 13 bases between. The CDR3 coding sequence is TGCGCCAGCAGCCAAGTAGGCGGCAGAGTTAATGAAAAACTGTTTTTT. It specifies CASSQVGGRVNEKLFF.

The V gene is TRBV6-5, the J gene TRBJ1-1; D gene ambiguous. V was cut by 6 bases and J by 6 bases, with 17 bases left in between. Germline CDR1 reads MNHEY; CDR2 reads SVGAGI. The CDR3 runs 14 residues. The DNA of the CDR3 is TGTGCCAGCAGCCCACGGGTTTTGTTCTCTGAAGCTTTCTTT. Translated, it gives CASSPRVLFSEAFF.